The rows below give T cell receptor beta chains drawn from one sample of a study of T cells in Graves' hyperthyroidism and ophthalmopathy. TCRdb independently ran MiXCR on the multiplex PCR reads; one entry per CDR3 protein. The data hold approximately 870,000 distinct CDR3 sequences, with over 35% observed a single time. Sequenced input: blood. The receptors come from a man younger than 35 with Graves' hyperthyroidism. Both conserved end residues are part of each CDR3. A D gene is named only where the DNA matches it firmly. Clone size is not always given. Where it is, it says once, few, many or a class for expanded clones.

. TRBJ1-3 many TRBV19 TGTGCCAGTACGAGGGGCCCCTCTGGAAACACCATATATTTT CASTRGPSGNTIYF
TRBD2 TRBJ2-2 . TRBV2 TGTGCCAGCAGTGCAACCGGGGGGGCAATCGGGGAGCTGTTTTTT CASSATGGAIGELFF
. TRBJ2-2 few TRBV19 TGTGCCAGTACGGGCCCGAAGGGGGCCGGGGAGCTGTTTTTT CASTGPKGAGELFF
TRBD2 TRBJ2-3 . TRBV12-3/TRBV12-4 TGTGCCAGCAGTCCTACTAGCGGGTCTACGCAGTATTTT CASSPTSGSTQYF
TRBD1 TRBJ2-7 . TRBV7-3 TGTGCCAGCAGCTTATCCGACAGGGCAGGACACGAGCAGTACTTC CASSLSDRAGHEQYF
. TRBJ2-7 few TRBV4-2 TGTGCCAGCAGCCAAGTCAGCCCCTTACGGGGTGAGCAGTACTTC CASSQVSPLRGEQYF
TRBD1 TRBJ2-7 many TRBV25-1 TGTGCCAGCAGCGCCGGGACAGGGCACTACGAGCAGTACTTC CASSAGTGHYEQYF
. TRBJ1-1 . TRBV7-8 TGCGCCAGCAGCCAAGAATTAGTAGGGAACACTGAAGCTTTCTTT CASSQELVGNTEAFF
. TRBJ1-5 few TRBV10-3 TGTGCCAGCAGTCGACAGGTTAATCAGCCCCAGCATTTT CASSRQVNQPQHF
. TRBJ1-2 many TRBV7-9 TGTGCCAGCAGCTCTTTGACAGGCCTCTATGGCTACACCTTC CASSSLTGLYGYTF
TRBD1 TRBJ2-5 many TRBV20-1 TGCAGTGCAAAGGACAGGGGACGGGAGACCCAGTACTTC CSAKDRGRETQYF
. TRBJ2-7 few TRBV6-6 TGTGCCAGCAGTTACGCCGGGTCTTCCTACGAGCAGTACTTC CASSYAGSSYEQYF
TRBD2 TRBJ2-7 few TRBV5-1 TGCGCCAGCAGCCCCCCCCGTGGGAGGGCCCACGAGCAGTACTTC CASSPPRGRAHEQYF
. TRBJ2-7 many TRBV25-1 TGTGCCAGCAGTGAAGGTTGGGGGCTAAGCTCCTACGAGCAGTACTTC CASSEGWGLSSYEQYF
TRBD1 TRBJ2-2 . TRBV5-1 TGCGCCAGCAGCCCACGGGACAGATACACCGGGGAGCTGTTTTTT CASSPRDRYTGELFF
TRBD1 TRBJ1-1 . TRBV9 TGTGCCAGCAGCGTAGGACAGGGAGGGACTGAAGCTGTCTTT CASSVGQGGTEAVF
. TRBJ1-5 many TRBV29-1 TGCAGCGTTGGTCCTGCAGGCCTTCAGCCCCAGCATTTT CSVGPAGLQPQHF
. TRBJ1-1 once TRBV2 TGTGCCAGCAGCCCGGGAAGACCCGGCGGGCAGTTCTTT CASSPGRPGGQFF
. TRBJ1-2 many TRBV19 TGTGCCAGTAGGACACAGGGAGCTAACTATGGCTACACCTTC CASRTQGANYGYTF
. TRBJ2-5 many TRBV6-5 TGTGCCAGCAGCTATGGGGGGGAGACCCAGTACTTC CASSYGGETQYF
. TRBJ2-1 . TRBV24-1 TGTGCCACCAGTGATTCCTCCAAGAGAAAGCAGTTCTTC CATSDSSKRKQFF
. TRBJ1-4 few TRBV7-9 TGTGCCAGCAGCTTACAGGGCTATGAAAAACTGTTTTTT CASSLQGYEKLFF
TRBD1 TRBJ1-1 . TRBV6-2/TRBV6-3 TGTGCCAGGCAACAGGGGGGCACTGAAGCTTTCTTT CARQQGGTEAFF
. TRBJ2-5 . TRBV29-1 TGCAGCGTCACCGAGGAGAAGACCCAGTACTTC CSVTEEKTQYF
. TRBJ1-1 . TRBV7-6 TGTGCCAGCAGCTTAAGTGAGGTAGCCATTAACACTGAAGCTTTCTTT CASSLSEVAINTEAFF
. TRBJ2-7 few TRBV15 TGTGCCACCAGCGACCGGGACACCTCCTACGAGCAGTACTTC CATSDRDTSYEQYF
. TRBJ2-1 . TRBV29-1 TGCATGGGGGGGGGGCATGAGCAGTTCTTC CMGGGHEQFF
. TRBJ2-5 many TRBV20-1 TGCAGTGCTAGAAGGGCGGAGGGCGAGACCCAGTACTTC CSARRAEGETQYF
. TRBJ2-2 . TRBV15 TGTGCCACCAGCGCCGGGACCTTGGAGGGGGAGCTGTTTTTT CATSAGTLEGELFF
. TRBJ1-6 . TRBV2 TGTGCCAGCAGTGGGATGACAGTCGGGGGGCCGAATTCACCCCTCCACTTT CASSGMTVGGPNSPLHF
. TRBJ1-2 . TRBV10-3 TGTGCCGTTAGCGGGAGGGGCGTTGGCTATGGCTACACCTTC CAVSGRGVGYGYTF
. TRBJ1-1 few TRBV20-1 TGCAGTGCTTCCCAGGGTTTGGAGAAAGCTTTCTTT CSASQGLEKAFF